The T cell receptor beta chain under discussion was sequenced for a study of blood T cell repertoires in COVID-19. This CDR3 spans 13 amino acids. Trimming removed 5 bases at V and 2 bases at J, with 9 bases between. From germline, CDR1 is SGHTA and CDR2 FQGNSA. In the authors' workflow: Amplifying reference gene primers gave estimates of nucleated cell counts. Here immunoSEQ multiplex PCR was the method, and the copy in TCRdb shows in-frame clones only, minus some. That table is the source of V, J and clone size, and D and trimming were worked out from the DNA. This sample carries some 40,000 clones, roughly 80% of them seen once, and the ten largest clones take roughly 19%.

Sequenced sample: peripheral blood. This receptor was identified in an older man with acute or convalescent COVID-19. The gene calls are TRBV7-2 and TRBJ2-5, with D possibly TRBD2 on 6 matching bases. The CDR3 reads CASSTGLQETQYF. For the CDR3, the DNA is TGTGCCAGCAGCACGGGACTGCAAGAGACCCAGTACTTC.